This T cell receptor (beta chain) was identified during a study of T cell responses to AZD1222 COVID-19 vaccine (dated by TCRdb to the early 2020s). With regard to the full study: AZD1222 recipients with second doses at about 4 weeks or about 12 weeks were pooled, because spike-specific TCR depth and breadth did not differ between schedules. TCR sequencing was performed for about 250 trial participants, of whom 200 to 220 were given two doses of AZD1222 and 26 were given two doses of MenACWY control vaccine. Trial participants were enrolled into age subgroups of 18-55, 56-69 and 70-plus years, which contained roughly 150, 30 and 60 TCR-sequenced participants, respectively. Results the study describes overall, beyond this receptor: After two AZD1222 doses, both the breadth and the depth of spike-specific TCRs were significantly higher than at day 0 and than in MenACWY recipients. Because no day 14 peak-response samples were available, the repertoires could be characterized only after the peak T cell response. In the small 56-69-year group, the increase in depth fell short of significance, most likely because of low power. Vaccine-associated CD4 TCRs spanned the whole spike protein, with dominant responses in regions 160-218 and 743-854. Participants were mostly white British and included more females than males, and it was suggested by the authors that clonal diversity may have been underestimated. Conclusions about previously exposed vaccinees are limited because only a handful of AZD1222 recipients were SARS-CoV-2 seropositive at baseline. Nearly half of unique spike-specific TCRs reportedly recognized epitopes outside regions mutated in the B.1.351 and B.1.1.7 variants.

Points on this clone: Its antigen is still unknown. No much larger clone is present one base from it, and per-base qualities are unavailable.

CDR1 is given as LNHDA and CDR2 as SQIVND, both from the germline V gene (reference sequence). The CDR3 holds 16 amino acids from the cysteine to the phenylalanine. Solely the CDR3 DNA is kept, with 48 bases framed from the first base. Compared with germline, V lacks 7 bases and J lacks 2 bases; bases without a gene match: 5. The CDR3 regions of human TCRbeta chains were subjected to immunosequencing. The published analysis was carried out like this. Repertoire TCRs were checked for matches against a reference library of SARS-CoV-2-specific TCRs that had been generated using the MIRA antigen-specificity platform. Breadth meant the fraction of unique TCRs that were SARS-CoV-2-associated, whereas depth meant the fraction of total T cells that were SARS-CoV-2-associated. Each spike-specific TCR was assigned to its reactive spike region and to a CD4 or CD8 class using the MIRA data. Log10-transformed breadth and depth values were compared by one-way ANOVA with Sidak's multiple comparisons tests. Not all clones reach the TCRdb copy of this immuneACCESS table, which keeps in-frame sequences only. Checked studies attribute under half of the gap to unresolved V genes and leave the rest unexplained. The DNA was the basis for D and trimming; V, J and clone size are from that table. Across this sample there are more than 150,000 clones, with almost 95% seen only once. Roughly 9.8% of the sample is held by the ten biggest clonotypes.

Interpreted using the paper, the time point label stands for: baseline before first vaccination. Samples from vaccinated people were obtained from the UK trials COV001 and COV002, which included a single-blind randomized controlled phase 2/3 trial of AZD1222 (ChAdOx1 nCoV-19) in healthy adults. For TCRbeta chain sequencing, PBMC samples were collected from trial participants at day 0 and at day 28 after the second dose. Source: peripheral blood, taken on day 0 of AZD1222 vaccination. The rearrangement joined TRBV19 to TRBJ2-2; 12 bases in the junction line up with TRBD2. This TCR came from an adult in good health. This receptor carries the CDR3 CASNLAGGRNTGELFF. At the DNA level, the sequence is TGTGCCAGTAACCTAGCGGGAGGGCGTAACACCGGGGAGCTGTTTTTT.